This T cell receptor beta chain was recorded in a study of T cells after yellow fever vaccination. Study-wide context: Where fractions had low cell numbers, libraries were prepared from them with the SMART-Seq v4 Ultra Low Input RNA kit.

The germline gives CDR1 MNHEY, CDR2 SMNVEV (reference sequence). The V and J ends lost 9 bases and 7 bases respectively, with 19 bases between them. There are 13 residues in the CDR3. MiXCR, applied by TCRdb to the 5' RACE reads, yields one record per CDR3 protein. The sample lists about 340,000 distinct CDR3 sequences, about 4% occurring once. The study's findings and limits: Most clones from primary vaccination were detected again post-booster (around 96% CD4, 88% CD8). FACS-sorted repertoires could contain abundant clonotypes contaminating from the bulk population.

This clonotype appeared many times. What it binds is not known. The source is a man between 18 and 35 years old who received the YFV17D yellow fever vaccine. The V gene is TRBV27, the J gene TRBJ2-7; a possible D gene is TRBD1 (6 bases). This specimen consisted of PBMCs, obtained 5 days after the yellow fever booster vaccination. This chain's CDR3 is CARASQGIKEQYV. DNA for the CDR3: TGTGCCAGAGCCTCACAGGGAATCAAGGAGCAGTACGTC.